These 28 T cell receptor beta chains were all obtained from the same sample, sequenced in a study of cytomegalovirus exposure and HLA in healthy donors. 60 Vbeta and 13 Jbeta primers were used in PCR. Data came from immunoSEQ multiplex PCR; TCRdb stores just in-frame clones and leaves some out. The table shows some 160,000 clones, with 70% to 85% occurring only once. The material sequenced was PBMCs. The source of these receptors is a male donor in good health and CMV-seronegative.

The chain employs TRBV6-4 and TRBJ2-1; 7 bases line up with TRBD1. The CDR3 contains 14 residues. V trimming: 5 bases; J trimming: 8 bases; junction bases outside the gene matches: 9. The V gene's germline CDR1 is MRHNA and CDR2 SNTAGT. The CDR3 spells CASSSRQGVDEQFF. The DNA for the CDR3 is TGTGCCAGCAGTAGTCGACAGGGCGTGGATGAGCAGTTCTTC.

The chain couples TRBV27 to TRBJ2-7, with a tentative D call TRBD1 (6 bases). Trimming cost V 2 bases and J 4 bases, with 12 bases left between them. CDR1 is MNHEY and CDR2 is SMNVEV in the germline V gene (reference sequence). CDR3 length: 14 residues. The CDR3 sequence: CASSLRSRGYEQYF. Here the CDR3 DNA reads TGTGCCAGCAGTTTAAGGTCCAGGGGTTACGAGCAGTACTTC.

The chain couples TRBV7-9 to TRBJ1-2; D is unclear. The CDR3 is 16 amino acids. The V gene's germline CDR1 is SEHNR and CDR2 FQNEAQ (reference sequence). The V end lost 0 bases, the J end lost 5 bases, and 16 bases lay between the germline ends. The CDR3 nucleotides are TGTGCCAGCAGCTTAGCACAGCAAACTAGATTATATGGCTACACCTTC. Its translation: CASSLAQQTRLYGYTF. Using reference TRBV7-9 and TRBJ1-2 for the parts outside the CDR3, the full variable domain is DTGVSQNPRHKITKRGQNVTFRCDPISEHNRLYWYRQTLGQGPEFLTYFQNEAQLEKSRLLSDRFSAERPKGSFSTLEIQRTEQGDSAMYLCASSLAQQTRLYGYTFGSGTRLTVV.

This rearrangement joins TRBV7-2 to TRBJ1-2, with D perhaps matching TRBD1 (6 bases). The germline V and J ends were trimmed by 1 base and 3 bases, with 12 bases remaining between them. Per germline, CDR1 SGHTA and CDR2 FQGNSA. The CDR3 sequence is 15 residues long. Here the CDR3 DNA reads TGTGCCAGCAGCTTAGATCGGGGGGGCGACTATGGCTACACCTTC. Protein: CASSLDRGGDYGYTF. The full variable domain, in which reference TRBV7-2 and TRBJ1-2 provide the parts outside the CDR3, is GAGVSQSPSNKVTEKGKDVELRCDPISGHTALYWYRQSLGQGLEFLIYFQGNSAPDKSGLPSDRFSAERTGGSVSTLTIQRTQQEDSAVYLCASSLDRGGDYGYTFGSGTRLTVV.

V and J are TRBV6-5 and TRBJ1-3; D gene uncertain. Germline V CDR1 and CDR2: MNHEY, SVGAGI. V gave up 5 bases and J gave up 2 bases, with 4 bases separating them. The CDR3 sequence is 12 residues long. In DNA, the CDR3 is TGTGCCAGCAGTACACCTGGAAACACCATATATTTT. Translated: CASSTPGNTIYF.

CDR3 in amino acids: CASSLDRVSYEQYF. The DNA of the CDR3 is TGCGCCAGCAGCTTAGACAGGGTCTCCTACGAGCAGTACTTC. This chain uses TRBV5-1 with TRBJ2-7; 7 nucleotides line up with TRBD1. Germline CDR1 SGHRS, CDR2 YFSETQ. The CDR3 spans 14 residues. V lost 2 bases to trimming and J lost 0 bases; unmatched junction nucleotides: 2.

The CDR3 here is CASSGGTGPSSYEQYF. The CDR3 DNA reads TGTGCCAGCAGCGGTGGGACAGGGCCCTCGTCCTACGAGCAGTACTTC. The V call is TRBV13, the J call TRBJ2-7; 9 nucleotides line up with TRBD1. Germline assignment: CDR1 PRHDT and CDR2 FYEKMQ (reference sequence). J lost 1 base, V lost 5 bases, and 9 bases had no gene match. The CDR3 is made up of 16 amino acids.

The V call is TRBV25-1, the J call TRBJ1-2; the D gene is possibly TRBD1 (5 bases). V was cut by 3 bases and J by 4 bases, with 15 bases left in between. The V gene's germline CDR1 is MGHDK and CDR2 SYGVNS. The CDR3 sequence is 15 residues long. CDR3 amino acids: CASSDTRQSSYGYTF. CDR3 DNA sequence: TGTGCCAGCAGTGATACACGACAGAGCAGCTATGGCTACACCTTC.

This chain links TRBV6-6 with TRBJ2-1; 7 bases align to TRBD2. CDR3 length equals 15 residues. Germline assignment: CDR1 MNHNY and CDR2 SVGAGI (reference sequence). Trimming cost V 6 bases and J 8 bases; bases outside gene matches: 13. This chain's CDR3 is CASSPGPRAGDEQFF. DNA of the CDR3: TGTGCCAGCAGCCCCGGTCCTAGGGCGGGGGATGAGCAGTTCTTC.

This rearrangement joins TRBV6-5 to TRBJ2-1; 13 nucleotides align to TRBD2. The CDR3 sequence is 14 residues long. Germline loops: CDR1 MNHEY, CDR2 SVGAGI. V shed 8 bases and J 9 bases; nucleotides not matched to a gene: 7. For the CDR3, the DNA is TGTGCCAGCGGAACTAGCGGGAGGGGTTCTGAGCAGTTCTTC. This gives the protein CASGTSGRGSEQFF.

The rearrangement joins TRBV29-1 to TRBJ2-7; maybe TRBD2 (5 bases). Trimming took off 0 bases at V and 5 bases at J, with 14 bases between the two ends. Germline lookup yields CDR1 SQVTM and CDR2 ANQGSEA. The CDR3 totals 14 residues. DNA for the CDR3: TGCAGCGTTGAAGAAGATGGAGTCGGGGACGAGCAGTACTTC. This encodes CSVEEDGVGDEQYF.

The J gene is TRBJ1-5, the V gene TRBV27, with 8 bases lining up with TRBD1. In germline, CDR1 is MNHEY, CDR2 SMNVEV (reference sequence). Trimming took 7 bases from V and 7 from J; bases not matched to a gene: 9. This CDR3 is built from 14 residues. CDR3 residues: CASTFRQGAQPQHF. In nucleotides, the CDR3 is TGTGCCAGCACTTTTAGGCAGGGGGCCCAGCCCCAGCATTTT.

This clone has just a few counts. V and J are TRBV7-2 and TRBJ2-3; 8 bases are a match to TRBD2. V shed 2 bases and J 1 base; nucleotides not matched to a gene: 5. There are 16 residues in the CDR3. The germline CDR1 and CDR2 sequences are SGHTA and FQGNSA. The chain's CDR3 is CASSLQGLAGTDTQYF. CDR3 coding DNA: TGTGCCAGCAGCTTACAAGGACTAGCTGGCACAGATACGCAGTATTTT.

This sequence joins TRBV9 and TRBJ2-7; 12 bases match TRBD1. CDR3 length equals 14 residues. Germline assignment: CDR1 SGDLS and CDR2 YYNGEE. J gave up 6 bases and V 0 bases, and 1 base lay outside the gene matches. CDR3 coding DNA: TGTGCCAGCAGCGTAGGGGACAGGGGGCGCGAGCAGTACTTC. It encodes CASSVGDRGREQYF.

Here the CDR3 reads CASSLNRNYEQYF. Here the CDR3 DNA reads TGTGCCAGCAGCTTAAACAGAAACTACGAGCAGTACTTC. The chain carries TRBV5-6 and TRBJ2-7; D unclear. The V end lost 2 bases, the J end lost 3 bases, and 9 bases lay between the germline ends. This CDR3 is built from 13 residues. In germline, CDR1 is SGHDT, CDR2 YYEEEE.

CDR3 nucleotides: TGTGCCATCAGTGAGGGTCGGAGACGGGGAAACACCATATATTTT. It is translated as CAISEGRRRGNTIYF. The gene calls are TRBV10-3 and TRBJ1-3; no clear D. The CDR3 is made up of 15 amino acids. Trimming cost V 2 bases and J 4 bases, with 12 bases left between them. The germline V gene has CDR1 ENHRY and CDR2 SYGVKD.

The genes are TRBV10-3 and TRBJ1-5; D call uncertain. Germline V gene lookup returns CDR1 ENHRY and CDR2 SYGVKD. Trimming removed 3 bases from V and 3 bases from J, with 12 bases in between. The CDR3 is 15 residues long. The CDR3 DNA follows: TGTGCCATCAGTGAAAACGGGAACCCCAATCAGCCCCAGCATTTT. It codes for CAISENGNPNQPQHF.

The V and J genes are TRBV4-1 and TRBJ2-1; 9 nucleotides line up with TRBD2. Germline V lookup: CDR1 MGHRA, CDR2 YSYEKL. There are 17 residues in the CDR3. J gave up 1 base and V 1 base, and 5 bases lay outside the gene matches. The CDR3 region is CASSQVAGEPSYNEQFF. CDR3 coding DNA: TGCGCCAGCAGCCAAGTAGCGGGGGAGCCTTCCTACAATGAGCAGTTCTTC.

This clone was picked up one time. The J gene is TRBJ2-6, the V gene TRBV11-2, with D maybe TRBD1 (6 bases). CDR3 length: 15 residues. V lost 4 bases and J 4 bases, leaving 11 bases between the germline ends. Germline assignment: CDR1 SGHAT and CDR2 FQNNGV. The DNA for the CDR3 is TGTGCCAGCAGCTCCAGGGGATCCGGGGCCAACGTCCTGACTTTC. Its translation is CASSSRGSGANVLTF.

The chain is built from TRBV4-1 and TRBJ1-1, with D possibly being TRBD1 (6 bases). V was pared by 5 bases and J by 10 bases, with 23 bases between. The germline V gene encodes CDR1 MGHRA and CDR2 YSYEKL. CDR3 size: 15 residues. The CDR3 DNA is TGCGCCAGCAGCGAAACAGGGTACCCGACCGTAGGAGCTTTCTTT. Translating it yields CASSETGYPTVGAFF.

V is TRBV30 and J is TRBJ1-1; 8 bases match TRBD1. This CDR3 spans 13 amino acids. CDR1 GTSNPN and CDR2 SVGIG come from the germline V gene (reference sequence). Trimming cost V 2 bases and J 1 base; bases outside gene matches: 0. CDR3 sequence: CAWSQGANTEAFF. The CDR3 coding sequence is TGTGCCTGGAGTCAGGGGGCGAACACTGAAGCTTTCTTT. The full variable domain, in which reference TRBV30 and TRBJ1-1 provide the parts outside the CDR3, is SQTIHQWPATLVQPVGSPLSLECTVEGTSNPNLYWYRQAAGRGLQLLFYSVGIGQISSEVPQNLSASRPQDRQFILSSKKLLLSDSGFYLCAWSQGANTEAFFGQGTRLTVV.

This sequence joins TRBV5-6 and TRBJ2-3; 8 bases fit TRBD1. V trimming: 4 bases; J trimming: 0 bases; junction bases outside the gene matches: 4. CDR3 size: 15 residues. Looked up from germline, CDR1 is SGHDT and CDR2 is YYEEEE. The CDR3 DNA reads TGTGCCAGCAGCAGAGGACAGGGAAGCACAGATACGCAGTATTTT. Encoded protein: CASSRGQGSTDTQYF.

The chain employs TRBV5-1 and TRBJ2-1; 10 bases are shared with TRBD2. Germline assignment: CDR1 SGHRS and CDR2 YFSETQ. The CDR3 extends over 15 amino acids. Trimming at V came to 4 bases and at J to 5 bases, leaving 6 bases not matched to a gene. CDR3 in DNA: TGCGCCAGCAGCCCAAGGACTAGCGGCAACAATGAGCAGTTCTTC. It codes for CASSPRTSGNNEQFF.

This clone turned up a few times. This sequence joins TRBV9 and TRBJ2-7, with a tentative D call TRBD1 (5 bases). V was shortened by 0 bases and J by 2 bases, with 12 bases between the two germline ends. The CDR3 is 15 residues long. Germline V gives CDR1 SGDLS, CDR2 YYNGEE. CDR3 nucleotides: TGTGCCAGCAGCGTAGGTGGGGCGCGAACCTACGAGCAGTACTTC. Residues: CASSVGGARTYEQYF.

A single count supports this clone. The chain is built from TRBV28 and TRBJ1-2; the D is unclear. Trimming removed 5 bases at V and 5 bases at J, with 9 bases between. Germline-derived CDR1 and CDR2 are MDHEN and SYDVKM. The CDR3 covers 12 residues. DNA of the CDR3: TGTGCCAGCAGTCTACAGCCTTATGGCTACACCTTC. Its translation is CASSLQPYGYTF.

The sample holds a few counts of this clone. The chain couples TRBV7-9 to TRBJ2-7; 8 nucleotides agree with TRBD2. This CDR3 has 15 amino acids. V shed 1 base, J shed 2 bases, and the junction held 4 bases outside the gene matches. Germline V gene data show CDR1 as SEHNR and CDR2 as FQNEAQ (reference sequence). The CDR3 loop reads CASSLGSSGAYEQYF. For the CDR3, the DNA is TGTGCCAGCAGCTTAGGGAGTAGCGGGGCCTACGAGCAGTACTTC.

This clone has only a few counts. V gene TRBV6-4 combines with J gene TRBJ1-5, with D perhaps TRBD1 (5 bases). Germline V CDR1 and CDR2: MRHNA, SNTAGT. V was clipped by 2 bases and J by 4 bases, with 9 bases between them. The CDR3 extends over 14 amino acids. The CDR3 here is CASSDEQVNQPQHF. The CDR3 region has the DNA TGTGCCAGCAGTGACGAACAGGTTAATCAGCCCCAGCATTTT.

This clone has just a few counts. This sequence joins TRBV27 and TRBJ1-1; D call uncertain. V lost 7 bases and J 1 base, leaving 4 bases between the germline ends. CDR1 is MNHEY, CDR2 SMNVEV, per germline (reference sequence). This CDR3 is 11 amino acids long. The CDR3 loop is CASTSNTEAFF. CDR3 sequence (DNA): TGTGCCAGCACCTCGAACACTGAAGCTTTCTTT.